One TCR beta chain is described in this entry. This clone was seen only a few times. Its antigen has not been determined. Base qualities are not provided; no much larger clone lies one nucleotide away. In the ViraFEST assay, PBMC were stimulated with viral peptide pools, and antigen-specific CD4+ T cell clonotypes were then identified by expansion using TCR sequencing. After less than eleven days of culture, CD4+ T cells were isolated with the EasySep CD4+ T cell isolation kit. Convalescent patients had PCR-confirmed SARS-CoV-2 infection between March and December 2020, before Alpha, Beta and Delta variants emerged in the United States. Each well held two million PBMC cultured in IMDM containing approximately 5.2% human AB serum, 8 to 10 IU/ml IL-2 and gentamicin, along with about 9.3 ug/ml peptides. Half of the culture medium was replaced with fresh IL-2-containing medium on days 3 and 7. Each peptide stimulation condition was cultured in triplicate wells unless otherwise noted. PBMC were separated from whole blood using Ficoll-Paque Plus gradient centrifugation and were then either cryopreserved at -140C or used fresh. The QIAamp micro DNA kit was used to extract genomic DNA from the cultured CD4+ T cells.

Library creation used the immunoSEQ multiplex PCR assay. TCR beta CDR3 sequencing was performed on DNA from the cultured, isolated CD4+ T cells. The authors' analysis ran thus. Non-productive TCR sequences were discarded, and reads were trimmed to the CDR3 region, with only CDR3s of 7 or more amino acids retained. The MANAFEST web app was used to pick out antigen-specific clonotypes by comparing their expansion in peptide wells with that in reference cultures. For clones to be considered positive, expansion at FDR<0.05 versus reference and all other wells, an odds ratio above 5, and a frequency above 0.1% in two replicate wells were required. A clonotype was called cross-reactive if it was significantly expanded both in SARS-CoV-2 spike wells and in at least one common cold coronavirus spike condition. CDR3 similarity was assessed by Levenshtein distance with the stringdist R package, and unrooted trees were built with ape in R 3.6.1. This is the immuneACCESS table as TCRdb keeps it, with only in-frame sequences that have V and J called. A part of the clones is gone; compared with another copy, unresolved V genes explain less than half, and the rest is unexplained. V and J calls and clone size are as listed in that table; D and trimming were resolved from the DNA. Here the sample has about 45,000 clones; approximately 77% occur a single time. In total, the top ten clones hold over 25% of the sample.

The sample is drawn from a study of vaccination effects on CD4 cells after COVID-19 (dated by TCRdb to between 2021 and 2023). In terms of the full investigation: Participants received two doses of either the BNT162b2 or the mRNA-1273 mRNA SARS-CoV-2 vaccine. Pre-vaccine samples were collected from a couple of convalescent patients 16 days and one week before the first dose, corresponding to 142 and 148 days after COVID-19 diagnosis. SARS-CoV-2 spike-specific CD4+ TCR repertoires from before and after mRNA vaccination were compared in COVID-19 convalescent patients and in infection-naive vaccine recipients. The full study included some eleven COVID-19 convalescent patients and several SARS-CoV-2-naive healthy vaccine recipients. The Oncomine TCR Beta short-read assay on an Illumina iSeq 100 was used to sequence cultures from other donors in the study. The full study reports these points: In convalescent patients, the post-vaccine spike-reactive repertoire consisted mainly of new vaccine-induced clones, largely distinct from infection-induced clones. Only a small number of convalescent patients were included, and no early post-infection timepoints were available, which limited the study. Marked clonal contraction was observed in both infection-induced and vaccine-induced clones at late post-vaccination timepoints, consistent with waning T cell responses.

The CDR3 starts with the cysteine, ends with the phenylalanine, and has 14 residues. The read is trimmed to its CDR3 DNA, 42 bases read in frame from base 1. The junction shows trimming of 7 bases on V and 0 bases on J, plus 9 bases between the germline ends. CDR1 and CDR2 are read off the germline V gene as LGHNA and YNFKEQ. This receptor was obtained from a human donor who had a prior SARS-CoV-2 infection. Here the chain combines TRBV4-2 and TRBJ2-2, with an unclear D gene assignment. The source was CD4+ T cells from PBMCs cultured with a peptide pool, collected before COVID-19 vaccination. The DNA sequence is TGTGCCAGCACCCCAGAACCGAACACCGGGGAGCTGTTTTTT. Protein translation: CASTPEPNTGELFF.